This entry lists 15 T cell receptor beta chains sequenced from one sample in a study of T cells in localized non-small cell lung cancer (dated by TCRdb to 2020 to 2022). The method was the immunoSEQ multiplex PCR assay. The clones in this table, taken by TCRdb from immuneACCESS, are in-frame only. Not every clone is retained; where verified, under half of the shortfall comes from an unresolved V gene, and the cause of the rest is unknown. In this sample the table shows about 2,000 clones, approximately 24% of which occur a single time. The ten largest clones capture roughly 13% of the sample. The source material was normal lung tissue next to the tumor, sampled before any cancer treatment. These receptors all stem from a male donor aged 60 or older with stage I lung adenocarcinoma.

The chain carries TRBV9 and TRBJ1-5; D gene unclear. Germline lookup yields CDR1 SGDLS and CDR2 YYNGEE. Between the trimmed V and J ends, which lost 0 bases and 8 bases, there was a span of 12 bases. CDR3 length: 14 residues. The CDR3 nucleotides read TGTGCCAGCAGCGTAGAACCGGGTATGAAGCCCCAGCATTTT. Its protein product is CASSVEPGMKPQHF.

This clone is medium-sized (0.01 to 0.1%) in the sample. The genes are TRBV6-8 and TRBJ2-7; 9 nucleotides line up with TRBD1. With V trimmed by 2 bases and J by 5 bases, 7 bases remained unmatched. This CDR3 region has 15 residues. Germline V lookup: CDR1 MNHGY, CDR2 SAAAGT. The CDR3 nucleotides read TGTGCCAGCAGTTACCCTGGGACAGGGACCGACGAGCAGTACTTC. It yields the protein CASSYPGTGTDEQYF.

This clone was seen repeatedly, ten times or more. The CDR3 DNA follows: TGTGCCAGCAGCTTAGTGGTCATGGGGCAAGAGACCCAGTACTTC. It codes for CASSLVVMGQETQYF. The V call is TRBV11-3, the J call TRBJ2-5, with D uncertain. The CDR3 consists of 15 residues. From germline, CDR1 is SGHNT and CDR2 YENEEA. The ends were cut back, 1 base at V and 2 bases at J, with 11 bases in the middle.

This clone is medium-sized (0.01 to 0.1%) in the sample. The V and J genes are TRBV6-8 and TRBJ2-3; D perhaps matches TRBD1 (6 bases). Trimming left V 8 bases short and J 7 bases short, with 19 bases between. The CDR3 sequence is 14 residues long. Per germline, CDR1 MNHGY and CDR2 SAAAGT. This CDR3 is CASRKTGFTNTQYF. The CDR3, as DNA: TGTGCCAGCCGAAAGACAGGATTCACGAATACGCAGTATTTT.

Relative to its sample, this clone is medium-sized (0.01 to 0.1%). This chain links TRBV11-3 with TRBJ2-4, with D possibly TRBD2 on 6 matching bases. The CDR3 length is 16 residues. V lost 2 bases to trimming and J lost 1 base, with 12 bases between them. Germline V gene sequence: CDR1 SGHNT, CDR2 YENEEA. This chain's CDR3 is CASSLTWEVAKNIQYF. CDR3 bases: TGTGCCAGCAGCTTAACCTGGGAGGTGGCCAAAAACATTCAGTACTTC.

This clone was recorded a few times. This chain connects TRBV6-8 to TRBJ2-5, with D tentatively TRBD1 (6 bases). Trimming took 6 bases from V and 5 from J, leaving 25 bases between them. Germline CDR1 is MNHGY and CDR2 is SAAAGT. The CDR3 covers 17 residues. The chain's CDR3 is CASRAPPLDSWGETQYF. The CDR3 region has the DNA TGTGCCAGCAGGGCACCTCCGTTGGACAGCTGGGGGGAGACCCAGTACTTC.

This chain joins TRBV19 and TRBJ1-5; D ambiguous. V was clipped by 5 bases and J by 2 bases, with 13 bases between them. The CDR3 has 15 residues. Per the germline V gene, CDR1 is LNHDA and CDR2 is SQIVND (reference sequence). CDR3 amino acids: CASSSRQFGNQPQHF. CDR3 in DNA: TGTGCCAGTAGTTCTAGGCAGTTTGGCAATCAGCCCCAGCATTTT.

Of note for this clone: A read error may produce the germline difference seen at one junction end. The rearrangement joins TRBV6-8 to TRBJ1-1, with D perhaps TRBD1 (5 bases). The V gene's germline CDR1 is MNHGY and CDR2 SAAAGT. The CDR3 has 14 residues. CDR3 sequence: CAISPLGENTEAFF. CDR3 in DNA: TGTGCCATCAGTCCCCTAGGGGAAAACACTGAAGCTTTCTTT.

This clone was counted only a few times. This chain joins TRBV11-3 and TRBJ1-1, with D hard to call. The CDR3 extends over 15 amino acids. Germline V gene lookup returns CDR1 SGHNT and CDR2 YENEEA. V was shortened by 3 bases and J by 0 bases, with 11 bases between the two germline ends. The CDR3 reads CASSLWRGMNTEAFF. Written as DNA, the CDR3 is TGTGCCAGCAGCTTGTGGAGAGGGATGAACACTGAAGCTTTCTTT.

This clone appeared a few times. V gene TRBV6-8 combines with J gene TRBJ2-3; D possibly corresponds to TRBD1 (6 bases). The germline V gene encodes CDR1 MNHGY and CDR2 SAAAGT. The CDR3 has 14 amino acids. V lost 1 base, J lost 4 bases, and 9 bases lay in between. The CDR3 DNA is TGTGCCAGCAGTTACTTAGGGGGAGCAGATACGCAGTATTTT. Amino acid sequence: CASSYLGGADTQYF.

The chain couples TRBV19 to TRBJ2-7; weak D call: TRBD2 (5 bases). Germline V gives CDR1 LNHDA, CDR2 SQIVND (reference sequence). The CDR3 contains 14 residues. V was pared by 2 bases and J by 3 bases, with 11 bases between. For the CDR3, the DNA is TGTGCCAGTAGTATATCGTCCGGGAACTACGAGCAGTACTTC. This translates into CASSISSGNYEQYF. The full variable domain, in which reference TRBV19 and TRBJ2-7 provide the parts outside the CDR3, is DGGITQSPKYLFRKEGQNVTLSCEQNLNHDAMYWYRQDPGQGLRLIYYSQIVNDFQKGDIAEGYSVSREKKESFPLTVTSAQKNPTAFYLCASSISSGNYEQYFGPGTRLTVT.

This clone was counted between two and nine times. This sequence joins TRBV9 and TRBJ1-4; D might be TRBD1 (5 bases). CDR1 is SGDLS and CDR2 is YYNGEE in the germline V gene. Trimming pared 4 bases from V and 8 bases from J, leaving 12 bases between. This CDR3 has 13 amino acids. CDR3 nucleotides: TGTGCCAGCAGCTTCGTAAGGGGAGAAAAACTGTTTTTT. This gives the protein CASSFVRGEKLFF. Full variable domain (rest looked up from reference TRBV9 and TRBJ1-4): DSGVTQTPKHLITATGQRVTLRCSPRSGDLSVYWYQQSLDQGLQFLIQYYNGEERAKGNILERFSAQQFPDLHSELNLSSLELGDSALYFCASSFVRGEKLFFGSGTQLSVL.

This chain joins TRBV6-8 and TRBJ1-2; TRBD1 aligns across 7 bases. CDR3 length equals 15 residues. Germline assignment: CDR1 MNHGY and CDR2 SAAAGT. V lost 0 bases to trimming and J lost 7 bases; unmatched junction nucleotides: 8. The CDR3 reads CASSYSVGGGTGYTF. In DNA, the CDR3 is TGTGCCAGCAGTTACTCAGTAGGAGGGGGCACTGGCTACACCTTC.

The sample holds one count of this clone. This chain joins TRBV5-1 and TRBJ1-1; D remains ambiguous. CDR1 and CDR2 (germline): SGHRS, YFSETQ. V lost 2 bases and J 6 bases, leaving 14 bases between the germline ends. The CDR3 has 14 residues. CDR3 DNA sequence: TGCGCCAGCAGCTTTGGATTCGCGGGGTCTGAAGCTTTCTTT. It specifies CASSFGFAGSEAFF.

The CDR3 region is CASSSPLGQGYGYTF. For the CDR3, the DNA is TGTGCCAGCTCATCTCCCCTGGGACAGGGGTATGGCTACACCTTC. The chain has TRBV18 and TRBJ1-2, with TRBD1 matching over 10 bases. Per the germline V gene, CDR1 is KGHSH and CDR2 is LQKENI. This CDR3 is built from 15 residues. With 5 bases clipped from V and 5 bases from J, the junction kept 8 bases outside the gene matches.